Each of the 16 T cell receptor beta chains below was sequenced from the same sample in a study of CD8+CD57+ T cells in acquired aplastic anemia. The sequenced patients had an expansion of CD8+CD57+ cells seen by flow cytometry. Template material for TCR beta VDJ and CDR3 profiling consisted of genomic DNA. Each CDR3 protein gets one entry after TCRdb re-called the reads with MiXCR. The repertoire has fewer than 200,000 distinct CDR3 sequences, roughly two thirds of them found once; the top ten carry under 60%. The sample comprised sorted CD4+, CD8+, or CD8+CD57+ T cells (not recorded which) from PBMCs. All receptors derive from a human donor with aplastic anemia.

A few counts support this clonotype. This CDR3 reads CASSIGTDEQYF. CDR3 DNA: TGTGCCAGTAGTATAGGAACGGATGAGCAGTACTTC. The chain recombines TRBV19 with TRBJ2-7, with no clear D. V lost 1 base to trimming and J lost 7 bases, with 8 bases between them. This CDR3 has 12 residues. Germline CDR1 is LNHDA and CDR2 is SQIVND (reference sequence).

There are a few counts of this clonotype. This sequence joins TRBV15 and TRBJ2-1; D may correspond to TRBD1 or TRBD2 (5 bases each). CDR3 length: 12 amino acids. The germline gives CDR1 LNHNV, CDR2 YYDKDF (reference sequence). The V end lost 9 bases, the J end lost 9 bases, and 15 bases lay between the germline ends. CDR3 sequence (DNA): TGTGCCACTAGACTGTCAGGGAGTGAGCAGTTCTTC. It specifies CATRLSGSEQFF.

This clonotype was detected only once. The V and J genes are TRBV20-1 and TRBJ1-1, with D perhaps TRBD1 (5 bases). CDR1 is DFQATT, CDR2 SNEGSKA, per germline (reference sequence). With 3 bases removed from V and 4 bases from J, the gap between germline ends came to 12 bases. The CDR3 extends over 13 amino acids. The CDR3 nucleotides are TGCAGTGCTAGGATTCAGGGTATCACTGAAGCTTTCTTT. It yields the protein CSARIQGITEAFF.

This clonotype was seen once. The chain uses TRBV4-1 and TRBJ2-1; a possible D gene is TRBD2 (6 bases). This CDR3 region has 15 residues. Deletions cut 6 bases from V and 4 bases from J, with 16 bases between. Germline lookup yields CDR1 MGHRA and CDR2 YSYEKL. In DNA form, the CDR3 reads TGCGCCAGCAGTTTATCCGGGACTCCGTACAATGAGCAGTTCTTC. Translating gives CASSLSGTPYNEQFF.

This clonotype was counted a single time. A junction boundary mismatches the germline segment, possibly from a read error. V is TRBV7-9 and J is TRBJ1-2; no reliable D call. CDR3 length: 14 amino acids. The germline CDR1 and CDR2 sequences are SEHNR and FQNEAQ (reference sequence). The CDR3 bases are TGTGCCTGCAGCTTAGCTAGTCCCGAGGGCGGCTACACCTTC. This translates into CACSLASPEGGYTF.

The chain couples TRBV7-9 to TRBJ2-2; D unclear. V was shortened by 2 bases and J by 6 bases, with 10 bases between the two germline ends. The CDR3 has 14 amino acids. Germline CDR1 and CDR2: SEHNR and FQNEAQ (reference sequence). CDR3 sequence reads: CASSLRAGSGELFF. In nucleotides, the CDR3 is TGTGCCAGCAGCTTAAGAGCCGGCTCCGGGGAGCTGTTTTTT.

The DNA of the CDR3 is TGTGCCACGGGACTCGGCACTGAAGCTTTCTTT. It yields the protein CATGLGTEAFF. This sequence joins TRBV11-2 and TRBJ1-1; D possibly corresponds to TRBD1 (5 bases). The CDR3 has 11 residues. V dropped 10 bases and J dropped 4 bases, with 10 bases sitting between them. Germline CDR1 SGHAT, CDR2 FQNNGV. The full variable domain, its missing parts supplied by reference TRBV11-2 and TRBJ1-1, is EAGVAQSPRYKIIEKRQSVAFWCNPISGHATLYWYQQILGQGPKLLIQFQNNGVVDDSQLPKDRFSAERLKGVDSTLKIQPAKLEDSAVYLCATGLGTEAFFGQGTRLTVV.

The chain has TRBV4-2 and TRBJ2-5, with a weak D call TRBD1 (5 bases). Trimming pared 2 bases from V and 5 bases from J, leaving 15 bases between. Germline V gene lookup returns CDR1 LGHNA and CDR2 YNFKEQ. This CDR3 comprises 15 residues. This CDR3 reads CASSQTGTIWETQYF. CDR3 nucleotides: TGTGCCAGCAGCCAAACAGGAACAATTTGGGAGACCCAGTACTTC.

The sample holds one count of this clonotype. The CDR3 DNA follows: TGTGCCAGCAGCTTAGCGGGAGGGCTCAATGAGCAGTTCTTC. It specifies CASSLAGGLNEQFF. This chain uses TRBV7-3 with TRBJ2-1; TRBD2 agrees at 9 bases. This CDR3 is built from 14 residues. Germline loops: CDR1 SGHTA, CDR2 FQGTGA. With 2 bases clipped from V and 6 bases from J, the junction kept 2 bases outside the gene matches.

This chain links TRBV7-8 with TRBJ2-1; possible D gene TRBD2, 6 bases. Per germline, CDR1 SGHVS and CDR2 FQNEAQ. The CDR3 runs 15 residues. V lost 5 bases and J lost 5, with 16 bases in between. The DNA of the CDR3 is TGTGCCAGCAGCCCCACCGGAGGGCGAAACAATGAGCAGTTCTTC. Protein: CASSPTGGRNNEQFF.

This clonotype was counted between two and nine times. This chain connects TRBV29-1 to TRBJ1-5; D perhaps matches TRBD1 (6 bases). This CDR3 spans 12 amino acids. Trimming took off 4 bases at V and 4 bases at J, with 8 bases between the two ends. CDR1 is SQVTM, CDR2 ANQGSEA, per germline. CDR3 nucleotides: TGCAGCGTTGCAGGGGCGAATCAGCCCCAGCATTTT. It is translated as CSVAGANQPQHF. The whole variable domain, remainder taken from reference TRBV29-1 and TRBJ1-5, is SAVISQKPSRDICQRGTSLTIQCQVDSQVTMMFWYRQQPGQSLTLIATANQGSEATYESGFVIDKFPISRPNLTFSTLTVSNMSPEDSSIYLCSVAGANQPQHFGDGTRLSIL.

This chain uses TRBV10-2 with TRBJ2-3; 12 nucleotides line up with TRBD2. The CDR3 is 15 residues long. Germline V gives CDR1 WSHSY, CDR2 SAAADI. Losses at the gene ends were 6 bases for V and 7 bases for J; bases not matched to a gene: 8. The CDR3 spells CASRETSGSLYTQYF. In DNA form, the CDR3 reads TGCGCCAGCAGGGAGACTAGCGGGAGTTTATATACGCAGTATTTT.

J is TRBJ2-7 and V is TRBV15; TRBD1 agrees at 9 bases. Germline CDR1 LNHNV, CDR2 YYDKDF (reference sequence). This CDR3 has 14 amino acids. V lost 3 bases to trimming and J lost 4 bases; unmatched junction nucleotides: 4. The CDR3 coding sequence is TGTGCCACCAGCAGTAACGGACAGGGGTACGAGCAGTACGTC. Encoded protein: CATSSNGQGYEQYV.

The J gene is TRBJ2-7, the V gene TRBV29-1; 7 nucleotides line up with TRBD1. This CDR3 spans 12 amino acids. Looked up from germline, CDR1 is SQVTM and CDR2 is ANQGSEA. J was trimmed by 6 bases and V by 6 bases; bases with no gene match: 8. CDR3 protein: CSVTIQGSEQYF. CDR3 in DNA: TGCAGCGTCACGATACAGGGGAGCGAGCAGTACTTC.

This chain links TRBV20-1 with TRBJ2-7; 8 nucleotides match TRBD1. The germline V gene encodes CDR1 DFQATT and CDR2 SNEGSKA (reference sequence). The V gene end was trimmed by 6 bases and the J gene end by 2 bases; junction bases not matched to a gene: 12. This CDR3 spans 15 amino acids. For the CDR3, the DNA is TGCAGTGCAACTTCGGGACAGGCACTGACCTACGAGCAGTACTTC. Its translation: CSATSGQALTYEQYF.

This clonotype was observed a few times. The chain has TRBV6-4 and TRBJ2-1; a possible D gene is TRBD2 (6 bases). The germline gives CDR1 MRHNA, CDR2 SNTAGT. V was cut by 5 bases and J by 8 bases, with 10 bases left in between. CDR3 length: 12 amino acids. The CDR3 DNA reads as TGTGCCAGCAGTTTTTCGGGAGATGAGCAGTTCTTC. The encoded protein is CASSFSGDEQFF.